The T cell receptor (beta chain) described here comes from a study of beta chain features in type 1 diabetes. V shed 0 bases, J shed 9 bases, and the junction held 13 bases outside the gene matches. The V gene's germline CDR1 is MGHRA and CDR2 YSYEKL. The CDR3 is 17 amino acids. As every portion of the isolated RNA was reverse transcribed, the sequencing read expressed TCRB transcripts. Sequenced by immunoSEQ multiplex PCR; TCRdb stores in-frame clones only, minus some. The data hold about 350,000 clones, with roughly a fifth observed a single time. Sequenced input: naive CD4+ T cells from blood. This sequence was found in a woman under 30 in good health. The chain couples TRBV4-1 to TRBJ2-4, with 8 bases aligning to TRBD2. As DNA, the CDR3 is TGCGCCAGCAGCCAAGAGCTGCTTAGCGGGATTTTCGGCATTCAGTACTTC. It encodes CASSQELLSGIFGIQYF.